The source of this TCR beta chain is a study of blood T cells in healthy people across ages. For the study at large: About one barcoded beta molecule per two T cells was captured by template switching.

Together with a sample-barcoded 5' primer, a J-beta primer mix was included in a second PCR lasting roughly 6 to 12 cycles. Using its own MiXCR run on the 5' RACE reads, TCRdb lists one record per CDR3 protein. The repertoire includes approximately 2,000,000 distinct CDR3 sequences, about 39% of them detected once, and roughly 24% sits in the top ten. Study-wide results and caveats: Measured against age, TCR beta diversity per million T cells decreased in a roughly linear manner. Estimated diversity across one million T cells was deemed an underestimate.

In regard to this clonotype: Its antigen is unknown.

The germline V gene encodes CDR1 DFQATT and CDR2 SNEGSKA (reference sequence). This CDR3 is built from 16 residues. Trimming stripped 6 bases from V and 0 bases from J, with 19 bases between. Donors ranged from about 6 to 90 years old and were healthy Caucasians in Russia. Sequenced input: blood. This chain connects TRBV20-1 to TRBJ2-3; D not resolved. This TCR came from a human donor in good health. CDR3 loop: CSAHPYRRSSTDTQYF. CDR3 in DNA: TGCAGTGCCCACCCTTATAGACGTTCAAGCACAGATACGCAGTATTTT.